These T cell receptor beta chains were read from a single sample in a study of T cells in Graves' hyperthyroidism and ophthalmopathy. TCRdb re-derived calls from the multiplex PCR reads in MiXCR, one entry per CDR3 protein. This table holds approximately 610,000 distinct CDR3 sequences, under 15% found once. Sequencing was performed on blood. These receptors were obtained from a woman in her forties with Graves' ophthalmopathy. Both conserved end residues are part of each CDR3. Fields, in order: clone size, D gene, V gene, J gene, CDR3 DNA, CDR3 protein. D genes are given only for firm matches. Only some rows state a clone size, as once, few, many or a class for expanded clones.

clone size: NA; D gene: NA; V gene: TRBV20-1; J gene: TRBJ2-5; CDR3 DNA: TGCAGTGCTAGAAGAAGCGACGCTCAAGAGACCCAGTACTTC; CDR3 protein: CSARRSDAQETQYF
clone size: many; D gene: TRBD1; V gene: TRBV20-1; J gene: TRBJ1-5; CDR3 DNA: TGCAGTGCTAGAGTCGGGACAGCCGATAGCAATCAGCCCCAGCATTTT; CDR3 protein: CSARVGTADSNQPQHF
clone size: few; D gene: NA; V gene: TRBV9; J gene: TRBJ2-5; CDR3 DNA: TGTGCCAGCAGCGCTGAAACTAGCAAAGAGACCCAGTACTTC; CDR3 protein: CASSAETSKETQYF
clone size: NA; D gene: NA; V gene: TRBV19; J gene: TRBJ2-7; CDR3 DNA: TGTGCCAGTAGTGTGGCCGACAGCTTTGAGCAGTACTTC; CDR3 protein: CASSVADSFEQYF
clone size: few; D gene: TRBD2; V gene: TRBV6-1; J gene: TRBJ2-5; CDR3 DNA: TGTGCCAGCAGTCCCTATGGGCTAGCGGGAGGGCCGGGTTTGGCCCAGTACTTC; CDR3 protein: CASSPYGLAGGPGLAQYF
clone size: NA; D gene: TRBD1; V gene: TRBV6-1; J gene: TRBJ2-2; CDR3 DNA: TGTGCCAGCAGACCGGGACAGGCGAACACCGGGGAGCTGTTTTTT; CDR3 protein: CASRPGQANTGELFF
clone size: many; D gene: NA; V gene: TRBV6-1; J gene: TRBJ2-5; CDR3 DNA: TGTGCCAGTAGGGTGGACAACTTCCAAGAGACCCAGTACTTC; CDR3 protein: CASRVDNFQETQYF
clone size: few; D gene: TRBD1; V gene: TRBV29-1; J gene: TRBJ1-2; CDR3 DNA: TGCAGCGTTGAAGATCCTTGGATCCAGGGGGATGGCTACACCTTC; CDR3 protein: CSVEDPWIQGDGYTF
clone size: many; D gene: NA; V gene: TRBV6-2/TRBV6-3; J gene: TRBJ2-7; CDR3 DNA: TGTGCCAGCAGTTACGTGCGTGGGTCGGACGAGCAGTACTTC; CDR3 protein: CASSYVRGSDEQYF
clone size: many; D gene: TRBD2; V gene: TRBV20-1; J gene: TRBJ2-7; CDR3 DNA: TGCAGTGCTGGTGGACTAGCGGAGCTCTACGAGCAGTACTTC; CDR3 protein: CSAGGLAELYEQYF
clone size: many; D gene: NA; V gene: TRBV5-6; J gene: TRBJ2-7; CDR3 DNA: TGTGCCAGCAGCTTGCTGGACAGCATAGAATACGAGCAGTACTTC; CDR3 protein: CASSLLDSIEYEQYF
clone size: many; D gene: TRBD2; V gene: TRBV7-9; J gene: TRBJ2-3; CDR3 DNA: TGTGCCACCCAGGGCGGGAGGGCCGCAGATACGCAGTATTTT; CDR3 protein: CATQGGRAADTQYF
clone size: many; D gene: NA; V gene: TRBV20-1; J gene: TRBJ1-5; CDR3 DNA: TGCAGTGCTAGCAGGGTGGATCAGCCCCAGCATTTT; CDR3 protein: CSASRVDQPQHF
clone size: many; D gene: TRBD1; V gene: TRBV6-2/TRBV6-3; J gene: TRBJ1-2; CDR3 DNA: TGTGCCAGCAGCCCCCGAGCCGACAGGGCTAGGGGCTACACCTTC; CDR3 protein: CASSPRADRARGYTF
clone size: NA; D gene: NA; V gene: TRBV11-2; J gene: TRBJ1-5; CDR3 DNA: TGTGCCAGCAGCCGGGGACCCAACAATCAGCCCCAGCATTTT; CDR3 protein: CASSRGPNNQPQHF
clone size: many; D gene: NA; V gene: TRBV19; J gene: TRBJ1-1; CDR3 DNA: TGTGCCAGGGGGGGACCTGAAGCTTTCTTT; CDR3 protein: CARGGPEAFF
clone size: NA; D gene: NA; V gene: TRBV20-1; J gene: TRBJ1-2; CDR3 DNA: TGCAGTGCTAGAGACTTTTCCTCAGAGTCGAGTAACTATGGCTACACCTTC; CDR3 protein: CSARDFSSESSNYGYTF
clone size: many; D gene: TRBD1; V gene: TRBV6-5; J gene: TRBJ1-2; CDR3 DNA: TGTGCCAGCAGTTACGTCGGGACAGGGTTTGGCTACACCTTC; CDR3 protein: CASSYVGTGFGYTF
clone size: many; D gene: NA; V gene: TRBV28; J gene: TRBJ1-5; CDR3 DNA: TGTGCCAGCAGTTCTCGGGACCACTATCAGCCCCAGCATTTT; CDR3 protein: CASSSRDHYQPQHF
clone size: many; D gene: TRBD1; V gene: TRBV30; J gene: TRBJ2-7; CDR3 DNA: TGTGCCTGGAGTGTGGGACAGGGGCACTCCTACGAGCAGTACTTC; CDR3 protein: CAWSVGQGHSYEQYF
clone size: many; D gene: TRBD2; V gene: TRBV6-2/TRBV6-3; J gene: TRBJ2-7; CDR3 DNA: TGTGCCAGCAGTTACTCGACCACGGGACTAGCGGGATCGAGCTCCTACGAGCAGTACTTC; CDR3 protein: CASSYSTTGLAGSSSYEQYF
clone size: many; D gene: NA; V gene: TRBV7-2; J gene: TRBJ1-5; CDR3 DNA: TGTGCCAGCAGTTCGCAGGGGAATCAGCCCCAGCATTTT; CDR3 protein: CASSSQGNQPQHF